This T cell receptor (beta chain) was profiled in a study of T cell responses to AZD1222 COVID-19 vaccine. Overall study results and limits: A mostly white British donor set with more females was recruited, and clonal diversity was possibly underestimated. Repertoire sampling was restricted to post-peak T cell response timepoints.

TCRdb's table, derived via immunoSEQ multiplex PCR, lists solely in-frame clones and lacks some. Of about 80,000 clones in the sample, 70% to 90% were seen once. Notes on this clone: Its antigen remains unknown.

The CDR3 totals 13 residues. V dropped 5 bases and J dropped 3 bases, with 10 bases sitting between them. The germline V gene encodes CDR1 LNHDA and CDR2 SQIVND (reference sequence). The V and J genes are TRBV19 and TRBJ1-1; D gene uncertain. The input for sequencing was peripheral blood, taken 28 days after the second AZD1222 dose. This TCR came from an adult who received the AZD1222 COVID-19 vaccine. The CDR3 DNA reads TGTGCCAGTAGTGCCCACAGAGACACTGAAGCTTTCTTT. Its translation is CASSAHRDTEAFF.